These 14 T cell receptor beta chains were sequenced from one sample in a study of beta chain features in type 1 diabetes. These receptors' antigens are unknown. The authors reverse transcribed all of the isolated RNA, so sequencing captured expressed TCRB transcripts. Sequenced by immunoSEQ multiplex PCR; TCRdb stores in-frame clones only, minus some. The data hold under 200,000 clones, with about 9% observed a single time. Overall study findings and caveats: Type 1 diabetes patients had TCRB CDR3s that were shorter (moderately but significantly so) in all four CD4+ subsets.

The sequenced material came from central memory CD4+ T cells from blood. The receptors come from a woman aged 18-29 years with type 1 diabetes.

The chain uses TRBV4-2 and TRBJ2-1; 7 bases line up with TRBD2. CDR3 length: 16 amino acids. The junction had 13 bases not matched to a gene; V was cut back by 3 bases and J by 8 bases. The germline CDR1 and CDR2 sequences are LGHNA and YNFKEQ. The chain's CDR3 is CASSHLGAGEVDEQFF. The CDR3 bases are TGTGCCAGCAGCCACCTTGGGGCGGGAGAGGTCGATGAGCAGTTCTTC.

This clone was detected many times. The DNA for the CDR3 is TGTGCCAGCCGAGGGAGCGGGGGGGCCGGTTGGGAGACCCAGTACTTC. Its protein is CASRGSGGAGWETQYF. This chain uses TRBV25-1 with TRBJ2-5; 10 nucleotides agree with TRBD2. The V segment lost 8 bases and the J segment 5 bases; nucleotides outside the gene matches: 14. The V gene's germline CDR1 is MGHDK and CDR2 SYGVNS. This CDR3 spans 16 amino acids.

This rearrangement joins TRBV4-3 to TRBJ1-2; D gene ambiguous. The CDR3 spans 13 residues. The ends were cut back, 0 bases at V and 10 bases at J, with 12 bases in the middle. Germline values: CDR1 LGHNA, CDR2 YSLEER. The CDR3 nucleotides read TGCGCCAGCAGCCAAGACCGGAGATCCCTCTACACCTTC. Residues: CASSQDRRSLYTF.

Only a few counts were recorded for this clone. The rearrangement joins TRBV7-3 to TRBJ2-2; 7 nucleotides match TRBD1. V was pared by 4 bases and J by 7 bases, with 6 bases of the junction left unmatched. This CDR3 comprises 14 residues. Per the germline V gene, CDR1 is SGHTA and CDR2 is FQGTGA. The CDR3 region has the DNA TGTGCCAGCAGCTCACAGGGGCGGGTCGGGGAGCTGTTTTTT. This sequence encodes CASSSQGRVGELFF.

The chain carries TRBV15 and TRBJ2-1, with D tentatively TRBD1 (6 bases). The V gene's germline CDR1 is LNHNV and CDR2 YYDKDF (reference sequence). CDR3 length: 16 amino acids. Trimming removed 5 bases at V and 4 bases at J, with 18 bases between. The DNA of the CDR3 is TGTGCCACCAGCGGGCTACAGGGCGCTAATTACAATGAGCAGTTCTTC. It is translated as CATSGLQGANYNEQFF.

This clone was observed a handful of times. This chain joins TRBV25-1 and TRBJ2-4; a possible D gene is TRBD2 (5 bases). CDR1 and CDR2 from the germline V gene are MGHDK and SYGVNS. V was pared by 6 bases and J by 3 bases, with 12 bases between. The CDR3 is 14 residues long. The CDR3 loop is CASSPTSFKNIQYF. For the CDR3, the DNA is TGTGCCAGCAGCCCTACTAGTTTCAAAAACATTCAGTACTTC.

This clone was seen only a few times. The V gene is TRBV4-3, the J gene TRBJ1-6; TRBD1 is a possible D gene (6 bases). Germline V gene lookup returns CDR1 LGHNA and CDR2 YSLEER. The CDR3 spans 16 residues. V lost 3 bases, J lost 9 bases, and 18 bases lay in between. The CDR3 region is CASSQDPMQGSSPLHF. For the CDR3, the DNA is TGCGCCAGCAGCCAGGACCCTATGCAGGGGAGTTCACCCCTCCACTTT.

The J gene is TRBJ2-2, the V gene TRBV11-2; 8 bases are shared with TRBD1. The CDR3 runs 16 residues. V trimming: 5 bases; J trimming: 6 bases; junction bases outside the gene matches: 11. Germline CDR1 is SGHAT and CDR2 is FQNNGV. The CDR3 DNA reads TGTGCCAGCAGCACAAAGGGACAGGCTGTCCCCGGGGAGCTGTTTTTT. Translated: CASSTKGQAVPGELFF.

This clone appeared a few times. This rearrangement joins TRBV10-3 to TRBJ1-4; 8 positions agree with TRBD1. This CDR3 comprises 15 residues. V lost 6 bases and J lost 5; bases outside the gene matches: 8. Germline lookup yields CDR1 ENHRY and CDR2 SYGVKD. CDR3 bases: TGTGCCATCAGCGAGGGACAGGTGTCGAATGAAAAACTGTTTTTT. It encodes CAISEGQVSNEKLFF.

This clone was counted between two and nine times. The chain has TRBV4-1 and TRBJ2-5; 9 bases map to TRBD1. Trimming cost V 2 bases and J 7 bases; bases outside gene matches: 5. Germline V lookup: CDR1 MGHRA, CDR2 YSYEKL. This CDR3 has 14 residues. The CDR3 sequence: CASSQRTGEGTQYF. The CDR3 coding sequence is TGCGCCAGCAGCCAAAGGACAGGGGAAGGGACCCAGTACTTC.

This clone was counted at least ten times. The chain combines TRBV11-2 with TRBJ1-2, with D uncertain. V lost 1 base and J 8 bases, leaving 11 bases between the germline ends. The CDR3 consists of 13 residues. Germline assignment: CDR1 SGHAT and CDR2 FQNNGV. The CDR3 DNA follows: TGTGCCAGCAGCTTAGGGGCAGTGGCCGGCTACACCTTC. Protein sequence: CASSLGAVAGYTF.

This clone was detected only a few times. V and J are TRBV30 and TRBJ1-3, with D hard to call. CDR3 length: 13 amino acids. Germline CDR1 reads GTSNPN; CDR2 reads SVGIG (reference sequence). Trimming took 5 bases from V and 0 from J, leaving 8 bases between them. The CDR3 bases are TGTGCCTGGGCAGGCAACTCTGGAAACACCATATATTTT. Translation: CAWAGNSGNTIYF.

The gene calls are TRBV19 and TRBJ2-7; possibly TRBD1 for D (6 bases). Per the germline V gene, CDR1 is LNHDA and CDR2 is SQIVND (reference sequence). V lost 2 bases to trimming and J lost 5 bases, with 13 bases between them. This CDR3 has 14 amino acids. For the CDR3, the DNA is TGTGCCAGTAGTATATCCAGGGGCATCAACGAGCAGTACTTC. Its translation: CASSISRGINEQYF. Full variable domain (missing parts from reference TRBV19 and TRBJ2-7): DGGITQSPKYLFRKEGQNVTLSCEQNLNHDAMYWYRQDPGQGLRLIYYSQIVNDFQKGDIAEGYSVSREKKESFPLTVTSAQKNPTAFYLCASSISRGINEQYFGPGTRLTVT.

V and J are TRBV7-8 and TRBJ1-2; 9 positions match TRBD1. From germline, CDR1 is SGHVS and CDR2 FQNEAQ. The V and J ends lost 0 bases and 4 bases, in that order; junction bases with no gene match: 6. This CDR3 comprises 16 residues. The CDR3 coding sequence is TGTGCCAGCAGCTTAGCCGGGACAGGGCCTGTCTATGGCTACACCTTC. It encodes CASSLAGTGPVYGYTF. The full variable domain, completed using reference TRBV7-8 and TRBJ1-2, is GAGVSQSPRYKVAKRGQDVALRCDPISGHVSLFWYQQALGQGPEFLTYFQNEAQLDKSGLPSDRFFAERPEGSVSTLKIQRTQQEDSAVYLCASSLAGTGPVYGYTFGSGTRLTVV.